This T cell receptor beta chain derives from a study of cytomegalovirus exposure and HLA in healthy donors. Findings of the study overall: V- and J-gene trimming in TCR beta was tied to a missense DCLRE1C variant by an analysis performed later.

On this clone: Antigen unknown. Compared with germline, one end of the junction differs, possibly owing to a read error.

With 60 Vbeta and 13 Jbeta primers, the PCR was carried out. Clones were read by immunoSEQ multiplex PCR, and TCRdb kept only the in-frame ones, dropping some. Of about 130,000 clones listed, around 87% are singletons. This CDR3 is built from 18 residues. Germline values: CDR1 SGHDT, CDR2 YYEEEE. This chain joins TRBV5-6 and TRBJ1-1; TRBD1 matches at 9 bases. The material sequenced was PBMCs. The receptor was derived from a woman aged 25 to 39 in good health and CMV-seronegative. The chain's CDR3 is CASSLAAGTGTVKTEAFF. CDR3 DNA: TGTGCCAGCAGCTTGGCCGCCGGGACAGGGACGGTGAAGACTGAAGCTTTCTTT.